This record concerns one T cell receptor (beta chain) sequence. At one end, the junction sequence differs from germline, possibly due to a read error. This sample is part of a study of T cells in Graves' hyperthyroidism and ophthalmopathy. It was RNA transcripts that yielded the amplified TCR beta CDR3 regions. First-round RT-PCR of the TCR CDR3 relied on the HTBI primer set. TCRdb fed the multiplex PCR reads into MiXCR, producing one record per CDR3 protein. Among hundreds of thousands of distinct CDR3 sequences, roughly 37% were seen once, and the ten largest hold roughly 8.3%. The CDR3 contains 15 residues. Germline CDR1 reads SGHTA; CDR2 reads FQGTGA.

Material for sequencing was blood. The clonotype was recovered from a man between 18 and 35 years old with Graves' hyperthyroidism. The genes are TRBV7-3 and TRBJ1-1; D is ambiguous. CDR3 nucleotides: TGCGCCAGCAGCCAAGAGGGCGGGGTTAGAGCTGAAGCTTTCTTT. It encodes CASSQEGGVRAEAFF.